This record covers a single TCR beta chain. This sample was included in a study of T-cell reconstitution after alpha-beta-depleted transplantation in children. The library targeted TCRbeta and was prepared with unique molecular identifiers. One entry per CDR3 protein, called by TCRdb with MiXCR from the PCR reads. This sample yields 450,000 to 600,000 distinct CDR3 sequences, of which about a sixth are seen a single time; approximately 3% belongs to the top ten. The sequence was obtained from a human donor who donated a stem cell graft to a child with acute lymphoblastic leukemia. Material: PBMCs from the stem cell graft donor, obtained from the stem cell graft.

CDR3 DNA sequence: TGTGCCAGCAGTTTAGCGGGGACAGGGAGCAGCTATGGCTACACCTTC. Translation: CASSLAGTGSSYGYTF. V and J are TRBV12-3 or TRBV12-4 and TRBJ1-2; TRBD1 aligns across 9 bases. This CDR3 has 16 amino acids. Trimming cost V 0 bases and J 4 bases; bases outside gene matches: 6.